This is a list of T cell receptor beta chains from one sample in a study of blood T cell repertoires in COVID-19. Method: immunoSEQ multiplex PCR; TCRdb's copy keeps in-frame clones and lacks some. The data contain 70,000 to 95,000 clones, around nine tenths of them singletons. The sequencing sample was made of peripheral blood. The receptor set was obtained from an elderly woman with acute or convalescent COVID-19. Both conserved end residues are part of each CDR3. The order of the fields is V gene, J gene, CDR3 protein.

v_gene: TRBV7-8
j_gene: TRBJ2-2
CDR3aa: CASSPSGGLGGELFF

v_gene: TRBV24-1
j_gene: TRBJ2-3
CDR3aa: CATSDSGLATDTQYF

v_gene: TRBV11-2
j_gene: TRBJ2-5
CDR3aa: CASGMTRETQYF

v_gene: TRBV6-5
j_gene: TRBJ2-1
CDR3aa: CASKTGTSFDNEQFF

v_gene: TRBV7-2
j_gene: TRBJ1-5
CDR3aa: CASSLNRGGNQPQHF

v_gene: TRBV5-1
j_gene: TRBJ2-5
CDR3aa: CASSSTGTRKETQYF

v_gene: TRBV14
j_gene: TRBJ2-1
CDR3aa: CASSQAASPPINEQFF

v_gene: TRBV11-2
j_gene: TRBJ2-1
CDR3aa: CASSLPTGTGGNEQFF

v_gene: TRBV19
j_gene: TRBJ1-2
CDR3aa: CASSNLSGGQNGYTF

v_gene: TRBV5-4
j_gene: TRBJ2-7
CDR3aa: CASSRTAGTSYEQYF

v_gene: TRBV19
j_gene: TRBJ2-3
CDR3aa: CASSMWRTITDTQYF

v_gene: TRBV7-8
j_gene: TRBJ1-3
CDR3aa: CASSLAGTNTIYF

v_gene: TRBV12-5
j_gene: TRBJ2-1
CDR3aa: CASEEWADNEQFF

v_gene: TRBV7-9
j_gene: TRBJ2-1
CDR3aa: CASSQRDSRGNNEQFF

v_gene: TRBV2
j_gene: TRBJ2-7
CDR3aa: CASSEFDRGDEQYF

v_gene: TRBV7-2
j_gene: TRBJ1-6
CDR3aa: CASSSELSLSYNSPLHF

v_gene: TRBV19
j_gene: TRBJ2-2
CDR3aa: CASSLSDRSGELFF

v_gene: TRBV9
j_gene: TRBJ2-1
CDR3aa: CASSVDPGGYNEQFF

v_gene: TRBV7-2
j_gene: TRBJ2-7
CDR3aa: CASSLRGRGLYEQYF

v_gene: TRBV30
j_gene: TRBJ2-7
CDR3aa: CAWSWGLAGATRAEQYF

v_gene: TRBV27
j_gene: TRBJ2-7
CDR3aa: CASRLAGGNEQYF

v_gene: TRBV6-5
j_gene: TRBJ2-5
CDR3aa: CASSPARGGRETQYF

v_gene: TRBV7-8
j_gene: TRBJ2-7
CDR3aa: CASSLAGLDYEQYF

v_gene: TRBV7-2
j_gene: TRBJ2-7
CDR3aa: CASSFRTSGVRDSYEQYF

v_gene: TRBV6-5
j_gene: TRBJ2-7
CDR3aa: CASSRDRNYEQYF

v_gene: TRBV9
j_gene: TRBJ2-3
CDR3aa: CASSASPTSGRNTQYF

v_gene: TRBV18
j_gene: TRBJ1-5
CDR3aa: CASSPAQQQPQHF

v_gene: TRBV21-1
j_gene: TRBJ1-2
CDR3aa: CASSKAQIYGYTF

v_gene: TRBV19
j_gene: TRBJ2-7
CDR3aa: CASSIGTGLYEQYF

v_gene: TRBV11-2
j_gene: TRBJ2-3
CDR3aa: CASSLDWLSGDTQYF

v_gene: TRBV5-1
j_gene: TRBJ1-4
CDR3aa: CASSLEVPGQANEKLFF